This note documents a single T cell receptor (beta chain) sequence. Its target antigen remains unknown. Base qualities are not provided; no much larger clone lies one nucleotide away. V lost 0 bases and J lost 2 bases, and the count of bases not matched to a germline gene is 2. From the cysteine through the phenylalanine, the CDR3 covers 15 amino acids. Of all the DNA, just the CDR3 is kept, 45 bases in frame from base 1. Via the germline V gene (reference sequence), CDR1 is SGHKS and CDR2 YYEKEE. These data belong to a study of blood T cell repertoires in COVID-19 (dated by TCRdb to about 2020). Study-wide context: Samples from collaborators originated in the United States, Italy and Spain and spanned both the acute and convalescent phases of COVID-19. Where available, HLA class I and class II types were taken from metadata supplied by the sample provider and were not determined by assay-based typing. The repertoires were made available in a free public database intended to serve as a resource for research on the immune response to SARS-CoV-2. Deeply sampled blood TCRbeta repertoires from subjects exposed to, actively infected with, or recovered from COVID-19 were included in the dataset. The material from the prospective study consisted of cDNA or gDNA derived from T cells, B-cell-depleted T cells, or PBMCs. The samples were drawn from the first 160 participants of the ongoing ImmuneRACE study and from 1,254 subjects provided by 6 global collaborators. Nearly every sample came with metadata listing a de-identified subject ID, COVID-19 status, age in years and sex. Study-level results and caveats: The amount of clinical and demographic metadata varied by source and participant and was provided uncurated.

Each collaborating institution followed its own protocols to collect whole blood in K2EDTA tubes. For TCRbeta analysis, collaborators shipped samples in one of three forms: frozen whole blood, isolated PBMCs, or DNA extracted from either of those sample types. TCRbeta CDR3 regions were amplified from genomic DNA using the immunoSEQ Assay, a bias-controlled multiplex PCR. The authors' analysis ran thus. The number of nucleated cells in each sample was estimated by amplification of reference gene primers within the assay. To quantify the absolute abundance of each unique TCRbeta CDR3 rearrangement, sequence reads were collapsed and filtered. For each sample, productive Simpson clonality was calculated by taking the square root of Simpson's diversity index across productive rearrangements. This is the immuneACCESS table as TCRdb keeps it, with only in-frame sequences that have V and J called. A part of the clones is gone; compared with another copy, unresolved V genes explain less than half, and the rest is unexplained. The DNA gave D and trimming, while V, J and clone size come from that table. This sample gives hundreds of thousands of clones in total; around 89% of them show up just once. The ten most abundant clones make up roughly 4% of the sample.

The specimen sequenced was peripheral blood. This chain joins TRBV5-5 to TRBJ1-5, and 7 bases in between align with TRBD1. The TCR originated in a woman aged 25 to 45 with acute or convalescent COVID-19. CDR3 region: CASSLGQGGNQPQHF. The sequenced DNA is TGTGCCAGCAGCTTGGGACAGGGAGGCAATCAGCCCCAGCATTTT. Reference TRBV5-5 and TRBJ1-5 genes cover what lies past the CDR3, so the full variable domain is DAGVTQSPTHLIKTRGQQVTLRCSPISGHKSVSWYQQVLGQGPQFIFQYYEKEERGRGNFPDRFSARQFPNYSSELNVNALLLGDSALYLCASSLGQGGNQPQHFGDGTRLSIL.